In its sample, the clone carrying this T cell receptor (beta chain) was seen a few times. This record belongs to a study of regulatory T cells in long-lasting Graves disease. Time point described: newly diagnosed GD, antithyroid drugs for less than 3 months. PBMC RNA was the source of the TCR library. A volume of approximately 9 milliliters of peripheral blood was collected in EDTA tubes. For TCR beta, libraries came from iRepertoire HTBI primers and Arm-PCR of CDR3 regions. TCRdb passed the multiplex PCR reads through MiXCR, listing each CDR3 protein once. The repertoire holds 450,000 to 650,000 distinct CDR3 sequences, with about 16% as singletons. These same data were also listed under a study on T cells in Graves' hyperthyroidism and ophthalmopathy.

This TCR was sampled from a woman in her forties or fifties with Graves disease. Sequenced here: peripheral blood mononuclear cells (PBMCs), sampled at new diagnosis, from a patient treated with antithyroid drugs.

The DNA for the CDR3 is TGCGCCAGCATTACCCTTGAAACCACCTCCTACGAGCAGTACTTC. Protein sequence: CASITLETTSYEQYF. The rearrangement links TRBV10-1 to TRBJ2-7; D is ambiguous. Germline V gene data show CDR1 as WNHNN and CDR2 as SYGVQD (reference sequence). This CDR3 comprises 15 residues. Trimming left V 7 bases short and J 0 bases short, with 16 bases between.